This paragraph reports one T cell receptor (beta chain). Its antigen is still unknown. Per-base quality was not reported, and no clone a single base away is much larger than it. At diagnosis, peripheral blood, uninvolved tumor-adjacent lung and tumor were collected and were preserved as a mix of fresh-frozen and FFPE material. For TCR repertoire profiling, blood samples were analyzed as peripheral blood mononuclear cells. This specimen belongs to a study of T cells in localized non-small cell lung cancer (dated by TCRdb to the early 2020s). Notes on the research overall: T cell repertoires of about 230 early-stage NSCLC patients were analyzed, with tumors being compared against uninvolved tumor-adjacent lungs. The cohort comprised 236 treatment-naïve NSCLC patients with resected, localized lung tumors. The mean age of the NSCLC patients was less than 70 years, with approximately 130 men and 95 to 110 women. Overall study results and their limits: Because multi-region sequencing of the tumors was not done, intratumor heterogeneity could not be ruled out. Higher blood T cell density associated with longer overall survival, while higher adjacent-lung clonality associated with shorter survival. Uninvolved tumor-adjacent lung showed the highest T cell clonality, higher than tumor, which suggests more focused antigenic responses in the adjacent lung. Because the study design was exploratory, TCR variables were selected using unadjusted p-values without false-discovery rate correction. A median of roughly 60 of the top 100 tumor clones turned up in the paired uninvolved adjacent lung, and under 30 of those clones also ranked among the top 100 of that same adjacent lung.

The immunoSEQ Assay was used to sequence TCR beta CDR3 regions from DNA. In the authors' own workflow: T cell density was computed as TCR beta template counts normalized to usable DNA estimated by amplifying housekeeping genes. Richness was estimated with the preseqR package, extrapolating to 400,000 templates for PBMC samples and 120,000 templates for tissue samples. Clonality was defined as one minus Pielou's evenness. Differential abundance testing on productive amino-acid clonotypes, with a minimum total count of 5 and an alpha of 0.1, was used to identify tissue-enriched TCRs. The Jaccard Index and the Morisita Overlap Index were used to measure repertoire overlap between compartments. GLIPH clustered TCR beta CDR3s with public tetramer-defined viral CDR3s; viral motifs required at least three viral sequences plus V-gene enrichment. This immuneACCESS table, as held by TCRdb, lists in-frame sequences with V and J called but not all clones. Of the missing ones, under half trace to an unresolved V gene in checked studies; the others have no known cause. V, J and clone size are taken as reported in that table, and D and trimming were inferred from the DNA itself. This sample gives tens of thousands of clones in total; about four fifths of them show up just once. The ten most abundant clones make up roughly 3% of the sample.

The trim is 1 base for V and 7 bases for J, with a gap of 13 bases between the germline ends. The germline V gene specifies SGHTA as CDR1 and FQGNSA as CDR2. Spanning cysteine to phenylalanine, the CDR3 consists of 14 amino acids. Left in the record is the CDR3 DNA by itself, 42 bases read in frame from the first base. The sequence joins TRBV7-2 to TRBJ1-1, and possibly TRBD1, on 6 matching bases. The sample consisted of peripheral blood, taken before any cancer treatment. The source is a man between 40 and 75 years old with stage I lung adenocarcinoma. Here is the DNA: TGTGCCAGCAGCTTAGAACAGGGAGGAAGTGAAGCTTTCTTT. This translates into CASSLEQGGSEAFF.